The clone carrying this T cell receptor beta chain was recorded only once. The antigen remains unidentified. J gave up 0 bases and V 8 bases, and 15 bases lay outside the gene matches. This CDR3 is built from 19 residues. The germline V gene has CDR1 MDHEN and CDR2 SYDVKM. This sample stems from a study of vaccination and CD4 T cells after COVID-19. Oncomine TCR Beta short-read sequencing was applied to DNA from cultured CD4+ T cells. From CD4+ T cells that had been cultured, genomic DNA was extracted. TCRdb itself ran the PCR reads through MiXCR, one entry per CDR3 protein. The table shows 10,000 to 15,000 distinct CDR3 sequences, with about 31% occurring only once. As for treatment: roughly ten-day PBMC culture with coronavirus spike peptide pools or control peptides (ViraFEST assay).

Sequences were obtained from cultured CD4+ T cells from blood. This clonotype was obtained from a human donor with COVID-19. The gene calls are TRBV28 and TRBJ2-7; TRBD2 matches at 14 bases. This chain's CDR3 is CASREEWTSGGKSSYEQYF. The CDR3 DNA sequence: TGTGCCAGCCGGGAAGAGTGGACTAGCGGGGGGAAGAGCTCCTACGAGCAGTACTTC.